This TCR beta chain was found in a study of beta chain features in type 1 diabetes. Study details: Examination covered roughly 100,000,000 sorted cells spanning all samples. The study, taken as a whole, reports: For patients and controls alike, PCR might favor shorter templates to the same degree. Within the patient group, naive, central memory and Treg TCRB repertoires appeared more similar to each other than within healthy donors. Shortening that was moderate but significant affected the TCRB CDR3s of Type 1 diabetes patients in all four CD4+ subsets.

CDR3 length: 15 amino acids. Germline lookup yields CDR1 SGHRS and CDR2 YFSETQ. V lost 0 bases to trimming and J lost 0 bases, with 9 bases between them. Concerning this clone: Its antigen is unidentified.

Since all of the isolated RNA was reverse transcribed, expressed TCRB transcripts were what got sequenced. TCRdb's table, derived via immunoSEQ multiplex PCR, lists solely in-frame clones and lacks some. The sample has some 240,000 clones, 16% seen once; the top ten hold about 0.092%. Naive, central memory, regulatory and stem cell-like memory cells within the CD4+ compartment were sorted using CD45RO/CCR7/CD25/CD127/CD95/CD27. The chain links TRBV5-1 to TRBJ1-1; D is undetermined. The source is a man aged 25 to 40 with type 1 diabetes. Sequenced material: naive CD4+ T cells from blood. CDR3 amino acids: CASSLVPDMNTEAFF. In DNA, the CDR3 is TGCGCCAGCAGCTTGGTACCAGACATGAACACTGAAGCTTTCTTT.